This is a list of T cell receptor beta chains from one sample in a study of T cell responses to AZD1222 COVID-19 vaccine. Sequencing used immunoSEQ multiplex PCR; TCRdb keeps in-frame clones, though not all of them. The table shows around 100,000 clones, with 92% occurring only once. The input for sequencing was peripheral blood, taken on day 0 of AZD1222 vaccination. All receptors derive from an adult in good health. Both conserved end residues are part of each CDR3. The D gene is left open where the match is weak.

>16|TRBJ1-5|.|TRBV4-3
CASSQDAARGNQPQHF
TGCGCCAGCAGCCAAGATGCAGCCCGCGGCAATCAGCCCCAGCATTTT
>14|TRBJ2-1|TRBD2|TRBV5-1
CASSSGLASNEQFF
TGCGCCAGCAGCTCTGGACTAGCAAGCAATGAGCAGTTCTTC
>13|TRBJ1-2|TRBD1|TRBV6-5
CASSYRGGYGYTF
TGTGCCAGCAGCTACAGGGGAGGCTATGGCTACACCTTC
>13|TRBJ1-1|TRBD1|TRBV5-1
CASSPTGDTEAFF
TGCGCCAGCAGCCCAACAGGGGACACTGAAGCTTTCTTT
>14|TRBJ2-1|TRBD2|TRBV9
CASSAGTSINEQFF
TGTGCCAGCAGCGCCGGGACTAGCATCAATGAGCAGTTCTTC
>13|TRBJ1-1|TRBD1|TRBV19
CASSNGQDTEAFF
TGTGCCAGTAGTAATGGACAGGACACTGAAGCTTTCTTT
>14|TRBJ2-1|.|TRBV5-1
CASSPLPSYNEQFF
TGCGCCAGCAGCCCTCTCCCCTCCTACAATGAGCAGTTCTTC
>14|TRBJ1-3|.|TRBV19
CASSGGQPGNTIYF
TGTGCCAGTAGTGGTGGACAGCCTGGAAACACCATATATTTT
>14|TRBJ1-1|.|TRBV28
CASTEGHLNTEAFF
TGTGCCAGCACCGAGGGACACCTGAACACTGAAGCTTTCTTT
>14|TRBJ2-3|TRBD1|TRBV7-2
CASSPGQGTDTQYF
TGTGCCAGCAGCCCGGGACAGGGCACAGATACGCAGTATTTT
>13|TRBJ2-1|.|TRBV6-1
CASSEGTHNEQFF
TGTGCCAGCAGTGAAGGGACCCACAATGAGCAGTTCTTC
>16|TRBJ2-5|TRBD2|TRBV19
CASSGGLAGGRETQYF
TGTGCCAGTAGTGGGGGACTAGCGGGGGGTCGAGAGACCCAGTACTTC
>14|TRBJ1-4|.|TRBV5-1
CASRWDTENEKLFF
TGCGCCAGCAGATGGGACACGGAGAATGAAAAACTGTTTTTT